One T cell receptor beta chain is described in this entry. Its antigen is as yet unknown. This sample was taken from a study of PD-1 blockade in classical Hodgkin lymphoma. Study-level findings and limits: A significant rise in TCR diversity was seen by C4D1 for CD4+ cells but not for CD8+ cells. The study found complete responders had baseline diversity similar to newly diagnosed patients. Before treatment, TCR diversity in newly diagnosed patients was reportedly lower than in healthy donors. Repertoire difference causes, possibly disease activity or prior therapy, remain undefined.

Sequencing used immunoSEQ multiplex PCR; TCRdb keeps in-frame clones, though not all of them. The sample records tens of thousands of clones, almost 85% being singletons. The CDR3 runs to 14 residues. Trimming removed 6 bases from V and 4 bases from J, with 15 bases in between. Germline V gene lookup returns CDR1 MNHNS and CDR2 SASEGT. Relapse was seen in all patients after autologous stem cell transplantation, and brentuximab vedotin exposure was variable. The sequence was collected from a human donor with classical Hodgkin lymphoma. The sample in question was peripheral blood mononuclear cells (PBMCs), obtained before the second cycle of nivolumab. The genes are TRBV6-1 and TRBJ2-5; possibly TRBD1 or TRBD2 for D (5 bases each). This CDR3 is CASSAIGTPETQYF. In DNA, the CDR3 is TGTGCCAGCAGCGCGATAGGGACCCCAGAGACCCAGTACTTC.